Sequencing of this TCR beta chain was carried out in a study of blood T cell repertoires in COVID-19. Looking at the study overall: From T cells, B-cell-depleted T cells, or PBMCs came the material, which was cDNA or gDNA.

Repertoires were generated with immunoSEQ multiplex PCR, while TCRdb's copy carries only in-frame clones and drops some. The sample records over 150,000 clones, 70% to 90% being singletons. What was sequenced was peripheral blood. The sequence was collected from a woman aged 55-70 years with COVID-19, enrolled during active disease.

CDR3 region: CASSPGQVGDRYGYTF. CDR3 sequence (DNA): TGTGCCAGCAGCCCCGGACAGGTGGGCGATCGGTATGGCTACACCTTC. The chain couples TRBV7-9 to TRBJ1-2; 7 nucleotides line up with TRBD1. Germline CDR1 is SEHNR and CDR2 is FQNEAQ (reference sequence). The CDR3 extends over 16 amino acids. With V trimmed by 5 bases and J by 5 bases, 14 bases remained unmatched.